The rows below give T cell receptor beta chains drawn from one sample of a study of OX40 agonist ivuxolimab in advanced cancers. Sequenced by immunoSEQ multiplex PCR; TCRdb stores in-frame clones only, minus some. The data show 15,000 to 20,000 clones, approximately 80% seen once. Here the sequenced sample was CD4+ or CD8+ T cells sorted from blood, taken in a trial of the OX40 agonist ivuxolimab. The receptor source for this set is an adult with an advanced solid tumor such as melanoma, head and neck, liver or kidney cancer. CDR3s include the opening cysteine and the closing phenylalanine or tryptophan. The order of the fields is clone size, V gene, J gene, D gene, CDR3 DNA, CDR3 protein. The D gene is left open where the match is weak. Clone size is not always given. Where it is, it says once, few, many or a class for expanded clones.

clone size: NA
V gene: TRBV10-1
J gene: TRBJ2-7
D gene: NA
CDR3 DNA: TGCGCCAGCAGTGGGGACATATCCTACGAGCAGTACTTC
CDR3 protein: CASSGDISYEQYF

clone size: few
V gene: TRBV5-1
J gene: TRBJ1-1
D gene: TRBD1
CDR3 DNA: TGCGCCAGCAGCTTCAGGACAGGGAACACTGAAGCTTTCTTT
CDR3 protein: CASSFRTGNTEAFF

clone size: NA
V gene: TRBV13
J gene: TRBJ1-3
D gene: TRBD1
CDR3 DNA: TGTGCCAGCAGTTCACTTCGGGACAGGGGGGTCTCTGGAAACACCATATATTTT
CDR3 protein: CASSSLRDRGVSGNTIYF

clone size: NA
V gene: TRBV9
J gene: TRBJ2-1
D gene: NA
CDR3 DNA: TGTGCCAGCAGCGCCGTGAACCTACGGGATGAGCAGTTCTTC
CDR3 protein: CASSAVNLRDEQFF

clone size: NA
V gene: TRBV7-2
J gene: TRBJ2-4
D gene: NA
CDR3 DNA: TGTGCCAGCAGCTTAACCGGGACTCGGGAGACCAAAAACATTCAGTACTTC
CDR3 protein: CASSLTGTRETKNIQYF

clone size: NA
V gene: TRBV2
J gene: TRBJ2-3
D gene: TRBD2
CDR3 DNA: TGTGCCAGCAGTGGATGGACTAGCGGGAACACAGATACGCAGTATTTT
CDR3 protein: CASSGWTSGNTDTQYF

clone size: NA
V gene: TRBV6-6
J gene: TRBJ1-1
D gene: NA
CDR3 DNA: TGTGCCAGCGGGGTGAACACTGAAGCTTTCTTT
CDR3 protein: CASGVNTEAFF

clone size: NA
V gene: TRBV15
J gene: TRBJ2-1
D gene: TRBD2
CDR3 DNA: TGTGCCACCAGCAAGGGACTAGCGGATAGCTCCTACAATGAGCAGTTCTTC
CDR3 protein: CATSKGLADSSYNEQFF

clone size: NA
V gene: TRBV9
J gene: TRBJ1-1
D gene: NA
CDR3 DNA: TGTGCCAGCAGCGTAGGGTCAGTCGGGAACACTGAAGCTTTCTTT
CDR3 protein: CASSVGSVGNTEAFF

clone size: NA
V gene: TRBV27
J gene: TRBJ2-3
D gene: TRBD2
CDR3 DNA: TGTGCCAGCAGTTCCCTCCCCGGGGGGTACGATACGCAGTATTTT
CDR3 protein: CASSSLPGGYDTQYF

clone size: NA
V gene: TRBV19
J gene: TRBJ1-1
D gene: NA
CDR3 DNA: TGTGCCAGTAGTATAGGGACTACTGAAGCTTTCTTT
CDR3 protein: CASSIGTTEAFF

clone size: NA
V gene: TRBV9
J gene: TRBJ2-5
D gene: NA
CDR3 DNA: TGTGCCAGCAGCGTAGCACTCAACCAAGAGACCCAGTACTTC
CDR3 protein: CASSVALNQETQYF

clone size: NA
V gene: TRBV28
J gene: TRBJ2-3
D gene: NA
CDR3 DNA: TGTGCCAGCACCTGGGGAGCCGGAGGCACAGATACGCAGTATTTT
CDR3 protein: CASTWGAGGTDTQYF

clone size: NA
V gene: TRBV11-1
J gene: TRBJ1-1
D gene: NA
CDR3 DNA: TGTGCCAGCAGCACGCGACAGAGGGTGAACACTGAAGCTTTCTTT
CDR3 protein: CASSTRQRVNTEAFF

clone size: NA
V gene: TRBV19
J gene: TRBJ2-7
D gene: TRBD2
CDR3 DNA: TGTGCCAGTGGGATAGCGGGAAGCTCCTACGAGCAGTACTTC
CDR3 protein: CASGIAGSSYEQYF

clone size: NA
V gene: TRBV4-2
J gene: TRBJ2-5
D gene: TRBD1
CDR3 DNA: TGTGCCAGCAGCCCAATAAACAGGGGTTCGTACCAAGAGACCCAGTACTTC
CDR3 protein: CASSPINRGSYQETQYF

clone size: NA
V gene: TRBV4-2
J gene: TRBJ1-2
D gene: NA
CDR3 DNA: TGTGCCAGCAGCATTCCCGGGGAGAACTATGGCTACACCTTC
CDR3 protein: CASSIPGENYGYTF

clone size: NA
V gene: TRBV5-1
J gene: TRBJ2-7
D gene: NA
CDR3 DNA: TGCGCCAGCAGCTTTGATTCCTACGAGCAGTACTTC
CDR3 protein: CASSFDSYEQYF

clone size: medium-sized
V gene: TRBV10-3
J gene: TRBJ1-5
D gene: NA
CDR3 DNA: TGTGCCATCAGTGAGACAGACCCCTATCAGCCCCAGCATTTT
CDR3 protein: CAISETDPYQPQHF

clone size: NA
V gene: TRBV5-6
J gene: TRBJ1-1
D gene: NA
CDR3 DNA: TGTGCCAGCAGCTTGGATTACCGGCCCTTGAACACTGAAGCTTTCTTT
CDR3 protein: CASSLDYRPLNTEAFF

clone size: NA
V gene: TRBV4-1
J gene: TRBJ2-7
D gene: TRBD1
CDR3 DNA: TGCGCCAGCAGCCAACACGGACAGGGGGTATCCTACGAGCAGTACTTC
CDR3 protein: CASSQHGQGVSYEQYF

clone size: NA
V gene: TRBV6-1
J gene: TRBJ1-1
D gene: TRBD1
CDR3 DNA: TGTGCCAGCAGTGAACCGGGACAGGGTCGTGGCACTGAAGCTTTCTTT
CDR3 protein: CASSEPGQGRGTEAFF

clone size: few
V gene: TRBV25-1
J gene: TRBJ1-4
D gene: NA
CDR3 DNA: TGTGCCAGCAGGCAGGCCTTTAATGAAAAACTGTTTTTT
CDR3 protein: CASRQAFNEKLFF

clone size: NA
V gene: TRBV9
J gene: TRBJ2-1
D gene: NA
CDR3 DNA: TGTGCCAGCAGCGTAGGGGAGTGGCGGGCCGACAATGAGCAGTTCTTC
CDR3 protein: CASSVGEWRADNEQFF

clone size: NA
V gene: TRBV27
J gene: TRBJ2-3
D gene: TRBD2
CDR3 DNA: TGTGCCAGCAGTTCTACTACTAGCGGGGGGGCCCCAGATACGCAGTATTTT
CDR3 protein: CASSSTTSGGAPDTQYF

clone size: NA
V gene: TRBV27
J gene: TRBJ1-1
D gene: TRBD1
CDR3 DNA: TGTGCCAGCAAGGACAGGGCACGTACTGAAGCTTTCTTT
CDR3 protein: CASKDRARTEAFF

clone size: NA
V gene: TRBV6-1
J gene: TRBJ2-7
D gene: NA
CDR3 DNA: TGTGCCAGCAGTGAAATCGGCGAGAGCTACGAGCAGTACTTC
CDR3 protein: CASSEIGESYEQYF

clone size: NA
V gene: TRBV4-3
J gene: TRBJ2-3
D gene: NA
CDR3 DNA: TGCGCCAGCAGCCCTGGGGGGGGCCCCGCAGATACGCAGTATTTT
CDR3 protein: CASSPGGGPADTQYF

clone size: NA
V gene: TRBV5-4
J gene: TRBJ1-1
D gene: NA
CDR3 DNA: TGTGCCAGCAGCTTGAAAGGACGGAGGAGCACTGAAGCTTTCTTT
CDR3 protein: CASSLKGRRSTEAFF

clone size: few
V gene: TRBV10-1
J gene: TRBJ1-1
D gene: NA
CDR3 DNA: TGCGCCAGCAGAACAGGGCCCGACACTGAAGCTTTCTTT
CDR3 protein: CASRTGPDTEAFF

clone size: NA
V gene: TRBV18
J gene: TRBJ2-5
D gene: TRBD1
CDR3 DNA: TGTGCCAGCTCACGGACAGGGGGTGAGACCCAGTACTTC
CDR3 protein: CASSRTGGETQYF

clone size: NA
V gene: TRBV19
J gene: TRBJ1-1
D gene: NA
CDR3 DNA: TGTGCCAGTAGTCCCCGAGGTCCAAACACTGAAGCTTTCTTT
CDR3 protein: CASSPRGPNTEAFF